Shown below are 3 T cell receptor beta chains from a single sample sequenced in a study of T cell responses to AZD1222 COVID-19 vaccine. Sequenced by immunoSEQ multiplex PCR; TCRdb stores in-frame clones only, minus some. The table has over 130,000 clones, 90% seen once. The material was peripheral blood, obtained 28 days after the second AZD1222 dose. Receptors were obtained from an adult who received the AZD1222 COVID-19 vaccine.

The chain uses TRBV11-2 and TRBJ2-4; no definite D call. Germline V gene sequence: CDR1 SGHAT, CDR2 FQNNGV. Trimming pared 4 bases from V and 0 bases from J, leaving 7 bases between. The CDR3 extends over 14 amino acids. CDR3 amino acids: CASSSRIAKNIQYF. CDR3 DNA sequence: TGTGCCAGCAGCTCCCGGATAGCCAAAAACATTCAGTACTTC.

The chain joins TRBV4-1 to TRBJ2-5, with 10 bases lining up with TRBD2. V was clipped by 0 bases and J by 2 bases; unmatched bases: 6. Germline-derived CDR1 and CDR2 are MGHRA and YSYEKL. The CDR3 totals 17 residues. CDR3: CASSQDPSGGLQETQYF. The CDR3 DNA sequence: TGCGCCAGCAGCCAAGATCCTAGCGGGGGACTACAAGAGACCCAGTACTTC.

The CDR3 DNA follows: TGTGCCATCAGTGAGTCGCAGGGACTGGCTGGAAACACCATATATTTT. Translation: CAISESQGLAGNTIYF. The J gene is TRBJ1-3, the V gene TRBV10-3, with TRBD1 as a possible D gene (5 bases). V lost 0 bases and J lost 2, with 11 bases in between. Germline V lookup: CDR1 ENHRY, CDR2 SYGVKD. The length of the CDR3 is 16 residues.